The 18 T cell receptor beta chains reported below all come from one sample, sequenced in a study of T cell changes during pregnancy in multiple sclerosis. The assay was immunoSEQ multiplex PCR, and TCRdb's table has in-frame clones only and misses some. The sample lists approximately 50,000 clones; 90% to 95% were seen once. The specimen was CD4+ T cells from peripheral blood mononuclear cells, collected after pregnancy. Receptors originate from a female donor with multiple sclerosis, enrolled in a pregnancy study.

The chain employs TRBV5-8 and TRBJ2-1; 9 positions match TRBD2. Trimming cost V 2 bases and J 10 bases; bases outside gene matches: 7. The germline V gene has CDR1 SGHTS and CDR2 YDEGEE. The CDR3 is made up of 14 amino acids. The chain's CDR3 is CASSFRASGIEQFF. The CDR3 coding sequence is TGTGCCAGCAGCTTTCGCGCTAGCGGGATCGAGCAGTTCTTC.

V is TRBV5-1 and J is TRBJ2-2, with D perhaps TRBD2 (5 bases). Germline assignment: CDR1 SGHRS and CDR2 YFSETQ. This CDR3 spans 14 amino acids. V was shortened by 3 bases and J by 7 bases, with 13 bases between the two germline ends. In nucleotides, the CDR3 is TGCGCCAGCAGCTCGGGGTACGGATACGGGGAGCTGTTTTTT. As protein: CASSSGYGYGELFF.

The chain employs TRBV5-1 and TRBJ1-2; 7 bases map to TRBD1. The CDR3 covers 14 residues. Trimming cost V 6 bases and J 4 bases; bases outside gene matches: 9. The germline CDR1 and CDR2 sequences are SGHRS and YFSETQ. The CDR3 is CASTRDSLSYGYTF. CDR3 DNA sequence: TGCGCCAGCACCAGGGACAGTCTATCCTATGGCTACACCTTC. The full variable domain, with the rest looked up from reference TRBV5-1 and TRBJ1-2, is KAGVTQTPRYLIKTRGQQVTLSCSPISGHRSVSWYQQTPGQGLQFLFEYFSETQRNKGNFPGRFSGRQFSNSRSEMNVSTLELGDSALYLCASTRDSLSYGYTFGSGTRLTVV.

The chain combines TRBV6-1 with TRBJ1-1; possibly TRBD1 for D (5 bases). The CDR3 length is 11 residues. Trimming shortened V by 2 bases and J by 8 bases, and 6 bases separated the two germline ends. Germline V gives CDR1 MNHNS, CDR2 SASEGT. This CDR3 is CASSERGEAFF. For the CDR3, the DNA is TGTGCCAGCAGTGAACGGGGGGAAGCTTTCTTT.

V and J are TRBV19 and TRBJ2-2; TRBD1 aligns across 9 bases. J was trimmed by 5 bases and V by 9 bases; bases with no gene match: 13. From germline, CDR1 is LNHDA and CDR2 SQIVND (reference sequence). This CDR3 is 16 amino acids long. Written as DNA, the CDR3 is TGTGCCAGCCGGTCCGGGGACAGGGTGGGAACCGGGGAGCTGTTTTTT. It encodes CASRSGDRVGTGELFF.

The rearrangement uses TRBV6-1 and TRBJ1-1; perhaps TRBD1 as D (6 bases). V shed 6 bases and J shed 6 bases, with 14 bases lying between them. The germline V gene has CDR1 MNHNS and CDR2 SASEGT. The CDR3 runs to 13 residues. The CDR3 spells CASRTGSRPEAFF. CDR3 DNA: TGTGCCAGCAGAACAGGGTCTCGGCCTGAAGCTTTCTTT.

This chain uses TRBV7-9 with TRBJ2-7, with D tentatively TRBD2 (6 bases). This CDR3 spans 14 amino acids. The germline V gene has CDR1 SEHNR and CDR2 FQNEAQ (reference sequence). With 1 base removed from V and 4 bases from J, the gap between germline ends came to 11 bases. The CDR3 region is CASSLGAGIYEQYF. The CDR3 DNA reads TGTGCCAGCAGCTTAGGAGCGGGCATATACGAGCAGTACTTC.

The J gene is TRBJ2-3, the V gene TRBV7-8; 12 bases align to TRBD2. Germline CDR1 is SGHVS and CDR2 is FQNEAQ. The V gene end was trimmed by 5 bases and the J gene end by 3 bases; junction bases not matched to a gene: 3. The CDR3 runs to 15 residues. In DNA, the CDR3 is TGTGCCAGCAGCCGACTAGCGGGAGCAACAGATACGCAGTATTTT. It encodes CASSRLAGATDTQYF. Together with reference TRBV7-8 and TRBJ2-3, the CDR3 gives the full variable domain: GAGVSQSPRYKVAKRGQDVALRCDPISGHVSLFWYQQALGQGPEFLTYFQNEAQLDKSGLPSDRFFAERPEGSVSTLKIQRTQQEDSAVYLCASSRLAGATDTQYFGPGTRLTVL.

The CDR3 DNA sequence: TGTGCCAGCAGACGGGGGCGGGAGGGACGGTACGAGCAGTACTTC. Encoded protein: CASRRGREGRYEQYF. The genes are TRBV6-5 and TRBJ2-7, with 9 positions matching TRBD2. V shed 6 bases, J shed 4 bases, and the junction held 10 bases outside the gene matches. The CDR3 contains 15 residues. From germline, CDR1 is MNHEY and CDR2 SVGAGI.

The chain uses TRBV19 and TRBJ1-3, with TRBD1 matching over 7 bases. CDR1 is LNHDA, CDR2 SQIVND, per germline (reference sequence). Unmatched junction bases numbered 7, after V lost 5 bases and J lost 0 bases. This CDR3 contains 16 residues. CDR3 in DNA: TGTGCCAGTAGTGGAGGACAGGCCTACTCTGGAAACACCATATATTTT. It codes for CASSGGQAYSGNTIYF.

The chain is built from TRBV28 and TRBJ2-7, with 10 bases matching TRBD2. Germline V gives CDR1 MDHEN, CDR2 SYDVKM. This CDR3 is built from 17 residues. Germline trimming cut 7 bases from V and 3 bases from J; bases unmatched to any gene: 15. This CDR3 is CASNPGLAFGVFYEQYF. CDR3 sequence (DNA): TGTGCCAGCAACCCGGGACTAGCGTTCGGGGTGTTCTACGAGCAGTACTTC. Based on the CDR3 plus reference TRBV28 and TRBJ2-7, the full variable domain is DVKVTQSSRYLVKRTGEKVFLECVQDMDHENMFWYRQDPGLGLRLIYFSYDVKMKEKGDIPEGYSVSREKKERFSLILESASTNQTSMYLCASNPGLAFGVFYEQYFGPGTRLTVT.

V is TRBV18 and J is TRBJ2-7; D possibly corresponds to TRBD1 (7 bases). This CDR3 comprises 14 residues. Trimming stripped 3 bases from V and 4 bases from J, with 13 bases between. Germline loops: CDR1 KGHSH, CDR2 LQKENI. The CDR3 sequence is CASSPRRGQYEQYF. In nucleotides, the CDR3 is TGTGCCAGCTCACCTAGGAGGGGGCAATACGAGCAGTACTTC.

The rearrangement joins TRBV5-4 to TRBJ2-5; TRBD2 matches 11 bases. Germline CDR1 is SGHNT and CDR2 is YYREEE (reference sequence). V dropped 4 bases and J dropped 0; count of bases not matched to a gene: 5. The CDR3 is 16 amino acids. CDR3 DNA sequence: TGTGCCAGCAGCCCCGGGACTAGCGGCTACCAAGAGACCCAGTACTTC. It yields the protein CASSPGTSGYQETQYF.

This chain's CDR3 is CASSLSAGGSYGYTF. CDR3 DNA sequence: TGTGCCAGCAGCTTGTCGGCAGGGGGAAGCTATGGCTACACCTTC. V gene TRBV5-4 combines with J gene TRBJ1-2; 7 nucleotides align to TRBD1. This CDR3 has 15 residues. Germline V gives CDR1 SGHNT, CDR2 YYREEE (reference sequence). With 1 base clipped from V and 4 bases from J, the junction kept 7 bases outside the gene matches.

The chain has TRBV19 and TRBJ2-4, with 7 positions matching TRBD2. Unmatched junction bases numbered 4, after V lost 3 bases and J lost 8 bases. The length of the CDR3 is 13 residues. CDR1 and CDR2 from the germline V gene are LNHDA and SQIVND (reference sequence). The CDR3 sequence: CASSIGLADIQYF. CDR3 DNA: TGTGCCAGTAGTATTGGTCTAGCGGACATTCAGTACTTC.

This chain uses TRBV19 with TRBJ2-2; TRBD1 is a possible D gene (5 bases). CDR3 length equals 18 residues. Germline loops: CDR1 LNHDA, CDR2 SQIVND (reference sequence). V lost 7 bases and J lost 0, with 21 bases in between. CDR3 residues: CASKMTALLLANTGELFF. In nucleotides, the CDR3 is TGTGCCAGTAAAATGACAGCTTTACTACTCGCGAACACCGGGGAGCTGTTTTTT.

This clone was recorded a few times. The chain uses TRBV2 and TRBJ1-2, with D perhaps matching TRBD1 (5 bases). The V end lost 8 bases, the J end lost 7 bases, and 11 bases lay between the germline ends. Germline V gene sequence: CDR1 SNHLY, CDR2 FYNNEI. The CDR3 is made up of 11 amino acids. The CDR3: CASVRAGGYTF. The CDR3 region has the DNA TGTGCCAGCGTCAGGGCCGGTGGCTACACCTTC.

V and J are TRBV11-2 and TRBJ2-1; the match to TRBD1 covers 8 bases. Germline CDR1 and CDR2: SGHAT and FQNNGV. V lost 8 bases, J lost 4 bases, and 7 bases stayed unmatched. CDR3 length: 14 amino acids. The CDR3 bases are TGTGCCAGCGCACCCACAGGGGGATACAATGAGCAGTTCTTC. Its translation: CASAPTGGYNEQFF.